The entry below gives a single T cell receptor beta chain sequence along with its context. The investigators introduced synthetic TCR analog templates into each PCR as spikes. Measured with immunoSEQ multiplex PCR; TCRdb has only the in-frame clones, and not every one. The data show around 40,000 clones, with roughly 90% seen just once and roughly a quarter held by the top ten. The data stem from a study of PD-L1 blockade in urothelial cancer. V lost 2 bases to trimming and J lost 0 bases; unmatched junction nucleotides: 3. This CDR3 region has 17 residues. Germline loops: CDR1 LNHDA, CDR2 SQIVND (reference sequence). Time point specified: peripheral blood 6 weeks after treatment start.

This receptor was obtained from a man in his fifties or sixties with urothelial cancer. This chain uses TRBV19 with TRBJ2-1; 11 bases match TRBD2. The starting material was PBMCs, obtained around atezolizumab (anti-PD-L1) treatment. The CDR3 loop reads CASSILAGGVSYNEQFF. CDR3 in DNA: TGTGCCAGTAGTATACTAGCGGGAGGAGTCTCCTACAATGAGCAGTTCTTC.